The 10 T cell receptor beta chains below all came from one sample that was sequenced in a study of cytomegalovirus exposure and HLA in healthy donors. PCR involved 60 Vbeta and 13 Jbeta primers. Sequencing was performed with immunoSEQ multiplex PCR; in TCRdb, only in-frame clones are kept and a portion is missing. The data contain 200,000 to 250,000 clones, roughly 80% of them singletons. Sequenced: PBMCs. The source of these receptors is a man aged 25-45 years in good health and CMV-seronegative.

This clone was observed a single time. CDR3 coding DNA: TGTGCCAGCAGCGTTGCTTCTCACGACTCGGGGAATAGCAATCAGCCCCAGCATTTT. This encodes CASSVASHDSGNSNQPQHF. The gene calls are TRBV9 and TRBJ1-5, with D uncertain. There are 19 residues in the CDR3. V lost 2 bases, J lost 0 bases, and 21 bases lay in between. Germline CDR1 reads SGDLS; CDR2 reads YYNGEE.

Only one count was recorded for this clone. The junction departs from germline at one end; a sequencing error may be responsible. This chain links TRBV7-3 with TRBJ2-2; D unclear. In germline, CDR1 is SGHTA, CDR2 FQGTGA. This CDR3 region has 12 residues. CDR3 residues: CASSLPSGELFF. CDR3 sequence (DNA): TGTGCCAGCAGCTTACCGTCCGGTGAGCTGTTTTTT.

V gene TRBV5-1 combines with J gene TRBJ1-2; D gene ambiguous. V lost 0 bases and J 1 base, leaving 7 bases between the germline ends. The CDR3 totals 14 residues. Germline values: CDR1 SGHRS, CDR2 YFSETQ. The CDR3 sequence is CASSLGQFNYGYTF. CDR3 nucleotides: TGCGCCAGCAGCTTGGGGCAGTTTAACTATGGCTACACCTTC.

The CDR3 DNA sequence: TGTGCCAGCAGGCAGGGCCGGGGGGACACTGAAGCTTTCTTT. Its protein is CASRQGRGDTEAFF. The V gene is TRBV7-9, the J gene TRBJ1-1, with a possible D match to TRBD1 (5 bases). In germline, CDR1 is SEHNR, CDR2 FQNEAQ (reference sequence). The CDR3 totals 14 residues. V shed 6 bases and J shed 3 bases, with 14 bases lying between them.

About this clone: At one end, the junction sequence differs from germline, possibly due to a read error. Other DNA sequences in the same sample also yield this CDR3. CDR3 protein: CASSARGDQINEKLFF. CDR3 DNA: TGCGCCAGCAGCGCCAGGGGTGACCAGATTAATGAAAAACTGTTTTTT. This sequence joins TRBV9 and TRBJ1-4; tentative D call: TRBD1 (6 bases). Germline CDR1 reads SGDLS; CDR2 reads YYNGEE. This CDR3 region has 16 residues.

The chain uses TRBV4-1 and TRBJ1-2, with TRBD1 as a possible D gene (5 bases). CDR3 length: 16 amino acids. Trimming removed 4 bases at V and 6 bases at J, with 21 bases between. Germline V gene lookup returns CDR1 MGHRA and CDR2 YSYEKL. The CDR3: CASSLAVSGAENGYTF. The CDR3 DNA reads as TGCGCCAGCAGCCTAGCCGTCAGCGGGGCGGAAAATGGCTACACCTTC.

The chain carries TRBV6-6 and TRBJ2-1; TRBD1 might be the D (5 bases). Germline values: CDR1 MNHNY, CDR2 SVGAGI (reference sequence). V was pared by 8 bases and J by 7 bases, with 21 bases between. This CDR3 region has 15 residues. The CDR3 DNA reads as TGTGCCAGCCTGGGCTTCAGGGCTTTGGTGAATGAGCAGTTCTTC. It specifies CASLGFRALVNEQFF.

V gene TRBV29-1 combines with J gene TRBJ2-3, with TRBD2 matching 11 bases. The germline V gene has CDR1 SQVTM and CDR2 ANQGSEA. Trimming cost V 1 base and J 0 bases; bases outside gene matches: 3. The CDR3 covers 16 residues. In nucleotides, the CDR3 is TGCAGCGTTGAAGGGCTAGCGGGGGGAAGCACAGATACGCAGTATTTT. Translation: CSVEGLAGGSTDTQYF.

The chain couples TRBV19 to TRBJ1-2; D is undetermined. CDR3 size: 11 residues. Germline assignment: CDR1 LNHDA and CDR2 SQIVND (reference sequence). Trimming took off 4 bases at V and 7 bases at J, with 7 bases between the two ends. The CDR3 coding sequence is TGTGCCAGTAGTACAGGTTTTGGCTACACCTTC. This codes for CASSTGFGYTF.

V gene TRBV4-3 combines with J gene TRBJ1-5; D ambiguous. V shed 0 bases and J shed 0 bases, with 12 bases lying between them. The CDR3 covers 17 residues. From germline, CDR1 is LGHNA and CDR2 YSLEER. The CDR3 bases are TGCGCCAGCAGCCAAGATTTTTCGGGGTTTAGCAATCAGCCCCAGCATTTT. Translating gives CASSQDFSGFSNQPQHF.